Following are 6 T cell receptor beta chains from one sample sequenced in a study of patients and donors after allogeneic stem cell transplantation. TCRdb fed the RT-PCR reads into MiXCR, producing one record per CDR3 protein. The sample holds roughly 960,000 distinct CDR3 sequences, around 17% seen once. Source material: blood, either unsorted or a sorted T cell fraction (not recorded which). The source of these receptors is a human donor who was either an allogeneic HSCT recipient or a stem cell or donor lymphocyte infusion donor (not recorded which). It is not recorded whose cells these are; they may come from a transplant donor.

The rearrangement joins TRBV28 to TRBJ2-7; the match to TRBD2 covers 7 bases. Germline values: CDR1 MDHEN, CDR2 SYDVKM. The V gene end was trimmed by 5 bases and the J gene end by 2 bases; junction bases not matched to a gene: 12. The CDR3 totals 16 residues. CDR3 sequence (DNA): TGTGCCAGCAGTCTCCTCTTGTCGGGACTACCCTACGAGCAGTACTTC. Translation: CASSLLLSGLPYEQYF.

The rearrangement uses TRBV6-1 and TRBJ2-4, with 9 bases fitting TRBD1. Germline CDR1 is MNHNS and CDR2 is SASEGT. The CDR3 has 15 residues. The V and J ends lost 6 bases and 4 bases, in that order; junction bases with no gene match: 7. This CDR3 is CASRVRDREKNIQYF. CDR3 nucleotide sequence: TGTGCCAGCAGAGTCCGGGACAGGGAGAAAAACATTCAGTACTTC.

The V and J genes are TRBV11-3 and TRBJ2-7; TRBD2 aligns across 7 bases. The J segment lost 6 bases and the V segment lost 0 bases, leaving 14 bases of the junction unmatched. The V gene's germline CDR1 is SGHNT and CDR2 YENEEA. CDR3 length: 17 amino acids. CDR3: CASSLEIRLGDYVEQYF. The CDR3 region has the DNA TGTGCCAGCAGCTTAGAAATTCGGTTAGGGGACTACGTCGAGCAGTACTTC.

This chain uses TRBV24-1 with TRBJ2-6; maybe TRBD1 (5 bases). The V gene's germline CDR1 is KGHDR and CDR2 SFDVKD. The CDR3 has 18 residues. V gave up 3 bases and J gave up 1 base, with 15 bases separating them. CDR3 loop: CATSDPRAPRSGANVLTF. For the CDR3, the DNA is TGTGCCACCAGTGATCCCAGGGCCCCAAGGTCTGGGGCCAACGTCCTGACTTTC.

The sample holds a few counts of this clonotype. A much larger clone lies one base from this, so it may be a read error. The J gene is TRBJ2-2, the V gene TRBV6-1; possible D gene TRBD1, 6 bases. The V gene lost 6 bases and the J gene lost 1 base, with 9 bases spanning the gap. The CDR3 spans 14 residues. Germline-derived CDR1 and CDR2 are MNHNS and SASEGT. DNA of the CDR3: TGTGCCAGCAGGGAGACAGGGAACACCGGGGAGCTGTTTTTT. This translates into CASRETGNTGELFF.

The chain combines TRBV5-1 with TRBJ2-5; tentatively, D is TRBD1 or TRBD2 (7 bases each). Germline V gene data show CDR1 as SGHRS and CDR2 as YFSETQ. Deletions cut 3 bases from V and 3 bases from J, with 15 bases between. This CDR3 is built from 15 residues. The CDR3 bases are TGCGCCAGCAGCTACAGCGGGACAGACAAAGAGACCCAGTACTTC. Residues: CASSYSGTDKETQYF. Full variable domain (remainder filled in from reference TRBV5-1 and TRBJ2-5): KAGVTQTPRYLIKTRGQQVTLSCSPISGHRSVSWYQQTPGQGLQFLFEYFSETQRNKGNFPGRFSGRQFSNSRSEMNVSTLELGDSALYLCASSYSGTDKETQYFGPGTRLLVL.